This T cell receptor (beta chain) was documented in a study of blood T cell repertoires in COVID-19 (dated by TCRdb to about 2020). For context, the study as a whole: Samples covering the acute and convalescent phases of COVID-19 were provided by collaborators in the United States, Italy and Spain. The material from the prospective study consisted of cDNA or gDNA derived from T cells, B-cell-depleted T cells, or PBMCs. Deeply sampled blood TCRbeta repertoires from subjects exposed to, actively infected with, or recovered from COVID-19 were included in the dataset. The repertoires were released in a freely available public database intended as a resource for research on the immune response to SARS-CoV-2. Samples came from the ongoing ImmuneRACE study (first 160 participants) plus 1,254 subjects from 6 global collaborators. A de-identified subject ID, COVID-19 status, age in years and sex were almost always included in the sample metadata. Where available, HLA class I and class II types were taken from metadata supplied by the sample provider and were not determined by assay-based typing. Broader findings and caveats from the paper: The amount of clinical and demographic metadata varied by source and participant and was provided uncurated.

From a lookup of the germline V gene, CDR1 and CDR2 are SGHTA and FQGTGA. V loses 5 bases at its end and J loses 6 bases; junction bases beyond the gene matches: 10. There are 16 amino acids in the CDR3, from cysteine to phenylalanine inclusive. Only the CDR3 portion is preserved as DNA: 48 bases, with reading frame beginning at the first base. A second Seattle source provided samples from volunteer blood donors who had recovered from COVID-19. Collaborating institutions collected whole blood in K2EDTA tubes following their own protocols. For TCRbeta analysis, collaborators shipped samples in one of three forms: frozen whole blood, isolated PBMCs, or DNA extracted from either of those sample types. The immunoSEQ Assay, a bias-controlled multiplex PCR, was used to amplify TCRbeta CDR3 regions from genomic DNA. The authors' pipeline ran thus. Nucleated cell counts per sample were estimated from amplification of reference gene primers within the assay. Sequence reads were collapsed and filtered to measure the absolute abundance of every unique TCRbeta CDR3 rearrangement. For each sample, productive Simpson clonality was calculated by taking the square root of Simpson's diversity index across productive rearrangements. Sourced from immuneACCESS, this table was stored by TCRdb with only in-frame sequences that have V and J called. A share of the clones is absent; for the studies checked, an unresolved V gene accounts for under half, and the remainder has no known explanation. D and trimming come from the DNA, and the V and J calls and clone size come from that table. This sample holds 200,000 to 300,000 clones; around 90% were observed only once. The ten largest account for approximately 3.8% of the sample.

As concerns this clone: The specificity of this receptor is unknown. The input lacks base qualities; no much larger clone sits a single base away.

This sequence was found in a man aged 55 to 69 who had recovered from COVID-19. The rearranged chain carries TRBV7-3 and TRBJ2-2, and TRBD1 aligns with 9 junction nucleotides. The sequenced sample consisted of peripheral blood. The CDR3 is CASSRQGTGKAGELFF. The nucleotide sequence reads TGTGCCAGCAGCCGACAAGGGACAGGGAAGGCCGGGGAGCTGTTTTTT.